The clone carrying this TCR beta chain turned up a few times. The CDR3 contains 14 residues. Germline V lookup: CDR1 SQVTM, CDR2 ANQGSEA. Trimming cost V 3 bases and J 7 bases, with 17 bases left between them. Vbeta (60) and Jbeta (13) primers were used in the PCR. Some clones are missing from TCRdb's copy, which holds only in-frame ones; the method was immunoSEQ multiplex PCR. The sample holds some 120,000 clones; 73% are singletons and the top ten take approximately 2%. This entry comes from a study of cytomegalovirus exposure and HLA in healthy donors. This TCR derives from a woman aged 35 to 49 in good health and CMV-seropositive. This sequence joins TRBV29-1 and TRBJ2-3; D is possibly TRBD2 (6 bases). The source material was PBMCs. DNA of the CDR3: TGCAGCGTTGATGCGGGGTTCCCCCACAATACGCAGTATTTT. Translated, it gives CSVDAGFPHNTQYF.